Sequencing of this TCR beta chain was carried out in a study of STAT5B mutations in CD4+ large granular lymphocyte leukemia. The CDR3 runs 14 residues. Germline V gene lookup returns CDR1 SGHTA and CDR2 FQGNSA. V was shortened by 5 bases and J by 7 bases, with 15 bases between the two germline ends. Sequencing used immunoSEQ multiplex PCR; TCRdb keeps in-frame clones, though not all of them. The table shows approximately 32,000 clones, with roughly 88% occurring only once. For this clone: Its antigen remains unidentified.

General study findings and limits: Without putative leukemic clones, patient CD4-sorted repertoires remained more clonal than healthy CD4+ repertoires.

Source material: CD4+ T cells from blood buffy coats. The V gene is TRBV7-2, the J gene TRBJ1-5; the D is unclear. The clonotype was recovered from a human donor in good health. The CDR3 DNA reads as TGTGCCAGCAGCCGTGGGAGGGATGGGCAGCCCCAGCATTTT. Translated: CASSRGRDGQPQHF.